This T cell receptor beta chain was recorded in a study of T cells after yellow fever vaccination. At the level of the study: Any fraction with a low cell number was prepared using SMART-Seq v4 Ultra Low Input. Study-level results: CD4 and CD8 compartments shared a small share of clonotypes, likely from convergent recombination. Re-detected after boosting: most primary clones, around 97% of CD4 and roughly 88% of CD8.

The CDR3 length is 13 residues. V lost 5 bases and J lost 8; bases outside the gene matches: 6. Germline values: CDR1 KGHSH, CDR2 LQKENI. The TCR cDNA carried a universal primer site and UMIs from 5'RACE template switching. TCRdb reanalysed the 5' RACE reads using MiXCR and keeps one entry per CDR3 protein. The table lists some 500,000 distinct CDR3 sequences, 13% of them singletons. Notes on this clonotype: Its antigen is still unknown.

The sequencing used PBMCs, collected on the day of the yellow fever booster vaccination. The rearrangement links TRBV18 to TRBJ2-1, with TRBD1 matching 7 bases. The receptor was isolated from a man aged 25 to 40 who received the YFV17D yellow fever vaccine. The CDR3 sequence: CASSRQGRHEQFF. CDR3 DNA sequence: TGTGCCAGCTCAAGACAGGGTAGGCATGAGCAGTTCTTC.